The T cell receptor (beta chain) described here comes from a study of blood T cell repertoires in COVID-19. In the study overall: Researchers got acute and convalescent COVID-19 samples from the United States, Italy and Spain. The analysed material was cDNA or gDNA that came from T cells, B-cell-depleted T cells, or PBMCs.

Germline CDR1 is SGHDT and CDR2 is YYEEEE. The CDR3 has 15 residues. V lost 2 bases and J 3 bases, leaving 9 bases between the germline ends. As originally analysed: Reference gene primer amplification gave nucleated cell count estimates. Here immunoSEQ multiplex PCR was the method, and the copy in TCRdb shows in-frame clones only, minus some. V and J calls and clone size are as listed in that table; D and trimming were resolved from the DNA. The sample comprises 25,000 to 35,000 clones, 75% to 90% of which are singletons, and 7% to 7.5% rests with the top ten. This clonotype originated in a human donor in a cohort sampled during active COVID-19. Input material: peripheral blood. This chain uses TRBV5-6 with TRBJ1-6; D might be TRBD1 (6 bases). The CDR3: CASSFGQLYNSPLHF. DNA for the CDR3: TGTGCCAGCAGCTTTGGACAGCTCTATAATTCACCCCTCCACTTT.